A single sample gave rise to the 3 T cell receptor beta chains below, sequenced in a study of shared clonotypes between healthy human individuals. Repertoires were generated with immunoSEQ multiplex PCR, while TCRdb's copy carries only in-frame clones and drops some. The data hold 950,000 to 1,300,000 clones, with 60% to 80% observed a single time. The sample comprised memory CD4+ T cells sorted from blood. Subset given: CD45RA-negative fraction. The source of these receptors is a young man in good health.

The CDR3 region is CASSEYVSNYGYTF. The CDR3, as DNA: TGTGCCAGCAGTGAATATGTCAGTAACTATGGCTACACCTTC. The chain carries TRBV2 and TRBJ1-2; D ambiguous. The ends were cut back, 2 bases at V and 1 base at J, with 8 bases in the middle. The CDR3 is 14 amino acids. Germline CDR1 SNHLY, CDR2 FYNNEI.

The CDR3 protein is CASSATPALTDTQYF. The DNA of the CDR3 is TGTGCCAGCAGCGCGACGCCGGCTCTCACAGATACGCAGTATTTT. The chain is built from TRBV13 and TRBJ2-3; D is unresolved. The CDR3 runs to 15 residues. CDR1 and CDR2 (germline): PRHDT, FYEKMQ (reference sequence). The V gene lost 5 bases and the J gene lost 2 bases, with 14 bases spanning the gap.

A note on this clone: A much larger clone differs by one base, so this may be a read error. This sample also contains other DNA sequences that code for the same CDR3. This chain joins TRBV19 and TRBJ2-3; D unclear. Germline lookup yields CDR1 LNHDA and CDR2 SQIVND (reference sequence). This CDR3 spans 11 amino acids. The V and J ends lost 3 bases and 4 bases respectively, with 2 bases between them. This chain's CDR3 is CASSIADTQYF. The CDR3 DNA sequence: TGTGCCAGTAGTATCGCAGATACGCAGTATTTT.